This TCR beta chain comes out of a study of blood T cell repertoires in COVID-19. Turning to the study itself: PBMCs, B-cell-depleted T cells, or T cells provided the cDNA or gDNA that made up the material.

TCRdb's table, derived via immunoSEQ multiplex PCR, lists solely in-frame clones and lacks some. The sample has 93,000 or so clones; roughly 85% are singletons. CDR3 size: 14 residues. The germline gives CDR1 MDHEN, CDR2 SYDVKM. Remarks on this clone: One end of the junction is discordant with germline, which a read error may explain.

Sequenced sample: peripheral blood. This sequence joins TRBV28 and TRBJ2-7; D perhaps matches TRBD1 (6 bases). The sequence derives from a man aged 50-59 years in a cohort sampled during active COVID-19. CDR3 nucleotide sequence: TGTGCCAGCAGTCCCTATTCGACGAGGGGGTCCCATGACTTC. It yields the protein CASSPYSTRGSHDF.